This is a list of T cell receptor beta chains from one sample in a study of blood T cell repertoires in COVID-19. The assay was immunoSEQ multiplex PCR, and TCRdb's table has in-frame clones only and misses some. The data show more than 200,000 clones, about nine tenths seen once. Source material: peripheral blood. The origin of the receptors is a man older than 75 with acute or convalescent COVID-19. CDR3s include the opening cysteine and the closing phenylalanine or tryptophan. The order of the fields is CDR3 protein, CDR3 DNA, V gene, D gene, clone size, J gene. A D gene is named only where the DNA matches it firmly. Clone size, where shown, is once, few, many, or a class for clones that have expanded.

CDR3aa: CASSLDAGRVTDTQYF
CDR3nt: TGTGCCAGCAGCTTGGACGCGGGACGGGTCACAGATACGCAGTATTTT
v_gene: TRBV5-5
d_gene: NA
abundance: NA
j_gene: TRBJ2-3

CDR3aa: CASTVAPTGELFF
CDR3nt: TGTGCCAGCACGGTAGCGCCTACCGGGGAGCTGTTTTTT
v_gene: TRBV2
d_gene: NA
abundance: few
j_gene: TRBJ2-2

CDR3aa: CASSPPGASTDTQYF
CDR3nt: TGTGCCAGCTCACCTCCAGGGGCGAGCACAGATACGCAGTATTTT
v_gene: TRBV18
d_gene: NA
abundance: once
j_gene: TRBJ2-3

CDR3aa: CASSSGITDTQYF
CDR3nt: TGTGCCAGTAGTAGCGGGATCACAGATACGCAGTATTTT
v_gene: TRBV19
d_gene: NA
abundance: NA
j_gene: TRBJ2-3

CDR3aa: CASNSETYEQYF
CDR3nt: TGTGCCAGCAACTCGGAGACCTACGAGCAGTACTTC
v_gene: TRBV7-9
d_gene: NA
abundance: NA
j_gene: TRBJ2-7

CDR3aa: CASSLWQVVDTQYF
CDR3nt: TGTGCCAGCAGCTTGTGGCAGGTAGTAGATACGCAGTATTTT
v_gene: TRBV5-6
d_gene: NA
abundance: NA
j_gene: TRBJ2-3

CDR3aa: CASSTSGNIQYF
CDR3nt: TGTGCCAGTAGTACCTCGGGGAACATTCAGTACTTC
v_gene: TRBV19
d_gene: NA
abundance: NA
j_gene: TRBJ2-4

CDR3aa: CASSPSGRPYNEQFF
CDR3nt: TGTGCCAGCAGTCCTAGCGGGAGGCCATACAATGAGCAGTTCTTC
v_gene: TRBV14
d_gene: TRBD2
abundance: NA
j_gene: TRBJ2-1

CDR3aa: CATADGTHSNQPQHF
CDR3nt: TGTGCCACCGCCGACGGGACACATAGCAATCAGCCCCAGCATTTT
v_gene: TRBV2
d_gene: NA
abundance: NA
j_gene: TRBJ1-5

CDR3aa: CASSIDRGGYGYTF
CDR3nt: TGTGCCAGTAGTATAGACAGGGGAGGGTATGGCTACACCTTC
v_gene: TRBV19
d_gene: NA
abundance: NA
j_gene: TRBJ1-2

CDR3aa: CASSPQWGQGGYGYTF
CDR3nt: TGTGCCAGCAGCCCGCAATGGGGACAGGGAGGCTATGGCTACACCTTC
v_gene: TRBV7-2
d_gene: TRBD1
abundance: NA
j_gene: TRBJ1-2

CDR3aa: CASSFGGYSNQPQHF
CDR3nt: TGTGCCAGCAGCTTCGGAGGGTATAGCAATCAGCCCCAGCATTTT
v_gene: TRBV11-2
d_gene: NA
abundance: NA
j_gene: TRBJ1-5

CDR3aa: CASSEQPGVSGYGYTF
CDR3nt: TGTGCCAGCAGTGAACAGCCAGGGGTTTCGGGCTATGGCTACACCTTC
v_gene: TRBV2
d_gene: NA
abundance: once
j_gene: TRBJ1-2

CDR3aa: CASSIGTGALSNQPQHF
CDR3nt: TGTGCCAGTAGTATAGGAACAGGGGCTCTTAGCAATCAGCCCCAGCATTTT
v_gene: TRBV19
d_gene: TRBD1
abundance: once
j_gene: TRBJ1-5

CDR3aa: CASSLWQNTEAFF
CDR3nt: TGCGCCAGCAGCTTGTGGCAGAACACTGAAGCTTTCTTT
v_gene: TRBV5-1
d_gene: NA
abundance: NA
j_gene: TRBJ1-1

CDR3aa: CSAEPAMEYF
CDR3nt: TGCAGTGCTGAACCCGCGATGGAGTACTTC
v_gene: TRBV20-1
d_gene: NA
abundance: NA
j_gene: TRBJ2-7

CDR3aa: CASSRIAGAAKNIQYF
CDR3nt: TGTGCCAGCAGCCGTATAGCGGGAGCGGCCAAAAACATTCAGTACTTC
v_gene: TRBV11-2
d_gene: TRBD2
abundance: NA
j_gene: TRBJ2-4

CDR3aa: CASSPGLAGEVREQFF
CDR3nt: TGTGCCAGCAGTCCAGGACTAGCGGGAGAGGTTAGGGAGCAGTTCTTC
v_gene: TRBV11-2
d_gene: TRBD2
abundance: NA
j_gene: TRBJ2-1

CDR3aa: CASSAGGAYYEQYF
CDR3nt: TGTGCCAGCAGCGCAGGGGGAGCCTACTACGAGCAGTACTTC
v_gene: TRBV28
d_gene: TRBD1
abundance: NA
j_gene: TRBJ2-7